These T cell receptor beta chains were read from a single sample in a study of response to subunit inactivated influenza vaccine. TCRdb recomputed calls from the RT-PCR reads with MiXCR, one row per CDR3 protein. The table includes 500,000 to 750,000 distinct CDR3 sequences, about 14% detected once. Source: PBMCs from blood, taken roughly 12 days after vaccination. The receptors stem from a man aged 50 or older who received an inactivated influenza vaccine. The CDR3 runs from the conserved cysteine through the conserved F or W. A D gene is named only where the DNA matches it firmly. Clone size is not always given. Where it is, it says once, few, many or a class for expanded clones.

J | size | V | D | CDR3 | DNA
TRBJ1-2 | few | TRBV20-1 | - | CSARDPTRPVGGYTF | TGCAGTGCTAGAGACCCGACGCGCCCTGTCGGTGGCTACACCTTC
TRBJ2-7 | few | TRBV12-3/TRBV12-4 | TRBD2 | CASSFLAGGPSEQYF | TGTGCCAGCAGCTTTCTGGCGGGGGGGCCGAGTGAGCAGTACTTC
TRBJ1-1 | once | TRBV6-5 | - | CASSYSRTGMRAFF | TGTGCCAGCAGTTACTCGCGTACTGGGATGCGGGCTTTCTTT
TRBJ2-1 | - | TRBV27 | - | CASSFFGASHNEQFF | TGTGCCAGCAGTTTTTTTGGAGCGAGCCACAATGAGCAGTTCTTC
TRBJ2-3 | - | TRBV9 | TRBD1 | CASSGLGQGSTDTQYF | TGTGCCAGCAGCGGTCTCGGACAGGGGAGCACAGATACGCAGTATTTT
TRBJ2-7 | - | TRBV5-1 | TRBD1 | CASSWTGGASYEQYF | TGCGCCAGCAGCTGGACAGGGGGCGCATCCTACGAGCAGTACTTC
TRBJ2-1 | - | TRBV5-1 | - | CATQESSGGREFF | TGCGCCACCCAGGAGAGTAGCGGAGGTAGGGAGTTCTTC
TRBJ2-1 | many | TRBV9 | TRBD2 | CASSVGLAGVNEQFF | TGTGCCAGCAGCGTAGGGCTAGCGGGGGTCAATGAGCAGTTCTTC
TRBJ1-1 | few | TRBV27 | - | CASSLGSGEAFF | TGTGCCAGCAGTTTAGGTTCTGGCGAAGCTTTCTTT
TRBJ2-5 | - | TRBV7-9 | - | CASSPPRGGYVQETQYF | TGTGCCAGCAGCCCTCCCCGCGGGGGCTACGTCCAAGAGACCCAGTACTTC
TRBJ2-7 | many | TRBV5-6 | TRBD2 | CASSPGLAVTYEQYF | TGTGCCAGCAGCCCCGGACTAGCGGTCACCTACGAGCAGTACTTC
TRBJ2-7 | many | TRBV5-1 | TRBD2 | CASSLAGKPTYEQYF | TGCGCCAGCAGCTTAGCGGGGAAGCCGACCTACGAGCAGTACTTC
TRBJ2-1 | - | TRBV2 | - | CASRQESSYNEQFF | TGTGCCAGCCGACAGGAGAGCTCCTACAATGAGCAGTTCTTC
TRBJ2-7 | - | TRBV3-1 | TRBD2 | CASSQDVLAGYEQYF | TGTGCCAGCAGCCAAGATGTTCTAGCGGGCTACGAGCAGTACTTC
TRBJ2-2 | - | TRBV7-9 | - | CASTTQGKKGGELFF | TGTGCCAGCACCACCCAGGGGAAGAAGGGCGGGGAGCTGTTTTTT
TRBJ2-5 | many | TRBV7-2 | TRBD2 | CASSVGTITRETQYF | TGTGCCAGCAGCGTTGGGACTATCACGAGGGAGACCCAGTACTTC
TRBJ2-1 | - | TRBV12-3/TRBV12-4 | - | CASSLGQGINEQFF | TGTGCCAGCAGTTTAGGGCAGGGGATCAATGAGCAGTTCTTC
TRBJ2-7 | - | TRBV28 | - | CASSVTSRLYEQYF | TGTGCCAGCAGTGTTACTAGTAGACTTTACGAGCAGTACTTC
TRBJ2-1 | - | TRBV6-1 | TRBD2 | CASSRRTSGRLNEQFF | TGTGCCAGCAGCCGACGGACTAGCGGGAGGTTGAATGAGCAGTTCTTC
TRBJ2-2 | - | TRBV5-5 | TRBD2 | CASSFQAGANTGELFF | TGTGCCAGCAGCTTCCAAGCGGGAGCGAACACCGGGGAGCTGTTTTTT
TRBJ2-6 | few | TRBV29-1 | - | CSAVTGANVLTF | TGCAGCGCGGTTACTGGGGCCAACGTCCTGACTTTC
TRBJ2-3 | few | TRBV7-2 | - | CASSLEPAGTDTQYF | TGTGCCAGCAGCTTAGAGCCAGCCGGCACAGATACGCAGTATTTT
TRBJ1-3 | few | TRBV7-9 | - | CAGGLTGNTIYF | TGTGCCGGTGGTTTAACCGGAAACACCATATATTTT
TRBJ1-2 | - | TRBV5-4 | - | CASRPTDSPNYGYTF | TGTGCCAGCCGGCCAACGGACAGCCCGAACTATGGCTACACCTTC
TRBJ2-7 | - | TRBV20-1 | TRBD2 | CSAVGLAGVHEQYF | TGCAGTGCTGTTGGACTAGCGGGAGTTCACGAGCAGTACTTC
TRBJ2-1 | - | TRBV5-1 | TRBD2 | CASSPVGPTSPPNEQFF | TGCGCCAGCAGCCCGGTGGGCCCGACTAGCCCACCCAATGAGCAGTTCTTC
TRBJ1-1 | - | TRBV20-1 | - | CSARDSRQREAFF | TGCAGTGCTAGAGATTCCCGACAGCGTGAAGCTTTCTTT
TRBJ2-7 | - | TRBV6-5 | TRBD1 | CASSFTGTGSEQYF | TGTGCCAGCAGTTTTACCGGGACAGGGTCCGAGCAGTACTTC
TRBJ2-1 | few | TRBV24-1 | TRBD1 | CATSDPGQGGYNEQFF | TGTGCCACCAGTGATCCGGGACAGGGAGGGTACAATGAGCAGTTCTTC
TRBJ1-4 | few | TRBV5-1 | - | CASSLEPDGRNEKLFF | TGCGCCAGCAGCTTGGAACCGGACGGACGTAATGAAAAACTGTTTTTT
TRBJ1-6 | few | TRBV6-5 | - | CASRLVFKGSPLHF | TGTGCCAGCAGACTCGTGTTTAAGGGATCACCCCTCCACTTT
TRBJ2-1 | few | TRBV5-1 | TRBD2 | CASSITSGGRNEQFF | TGCGCCAGCAGCATAACTAGCGGGGGACGTAATGAGCAGTTCTTC
TRBJ2-5 | few | TRBV18 | TRBD2 | CASSPGLALQETQYF | TGTGCCAGCTCACCGGGACTAGCGTTACAAGAGACCCAGTACTTC
TRBJ1-3 | many | TRBV12-3/TRBV12-4 | - | CASSMRTAGYTIYF | TGTGCCAGCAGTATGAGGACCGCTGGGTACACCATATATTTT
TRBJ1-5 | many | TRBV5-1 | - | CASSLQGKSNQPQHF | TGCGCCAGCAGCTTGCAGGGTAAGAGCAATCAGCCCCAGCATTTT
TRBJ1-6 | - | TRBV18 | TRBD1 | CASSPRGQANSPLHF | TGTGCCAGCTCACCAAGGGGGCAGGCTAATTCACCCCTCCACTTT
TRBJ2-3 | many | TRBV12-3/TRBV12-4 | - | CASSSGGYTDTQYF | TGTGCCAGCAGCTCCGGGGGATACACAGATACGCAGTATTTT
TRBJ2-5 | - | TRBV18 | - | CARSPPTEETQYF | TGTGCCAGGTCACCACCGACGGAAGAGACCCAGTACTTC
TRBJ2-1 | few | TRBV5-1 | TRBD1 | CASSSGTGIHEQFF | TGCGCCAGCAGCTCGGGGACAGGCATCCATGAGCAGTTCTTC
TRBJ2-7 | - | TRBV20-1 | - | CSASIAAAGEQYF | TGCAGTGCTAGCATAGCGGCGGCGGGGGAGCAGTACTTC
TRBJ2-1 | - | TRBV28 | - | CASSLLQASYNEQFF | TGTGCCAGCAGTTTACTACAGGCATCCTACAATGAGCAGTTCTTC
TRBJ1-1 | few | TRBV9 | - | CASSVGQGRIGNTEAFF | TGTGCCAGCAGCGTAGGCCAGGGAAGAATTGGGAACACTGAAGCTTTCTTT
TRBJ1-1 | - | TRBV12-3/TRBV12-4 | TRBD1 | CASSLSPRDRVVF | TGTGCCAGCAGTCTTAGCCCCCGGGACAGGGTCGTATTT
TRBJ1-6 | - | TRBV7-2 | TRBD1 | CASSLGTGEVKSPLHF | TGTGCCAGCAGCTTAGGAACAGGGGAGGTTAAATCACCCCTCCACTTT
TRBJ2-7 | few | TRBV12-3/TRBV12-4 | TRBD2 | CASSLSGGIPDEQYF | TGTGCCAGCAGTTTAAGCGGGGGGATTCCCGACGAGCAGTACTTC
TRBJ2-2 | few | TRBV29-1 | - | CSVGSSHTGELFF | TGCAGCGTTGGGAGCTCACACACCGGGGAGCTGTTTTTT
TRBJ2-3 | - | TRBV20-1 | - | CSLQGLRDTQYF | TGCAGTCTACAGGGACTGAGGGATACGCAGTATTTT
TRBJ2-1 | - | TRBV7-6 | TRBD2 | CASSRSSGRDNEQFF | TGTGCCAGCAGCCGATCTAGCGGGAGAGACAATGAGCAGTTCTTC